This TCR beta chain was obtained from a study of T cells in Graves' hyperthyroidism and ophthalmopathy. Whole-study context: Staff took peripheral blood when the initial diagnosis was made, before any treatment began.

CDR1 is LNHDA, CDR2 SQIVND, per germline (reference sequence). CDR3 length: 15 amino acids. Trimming removed 2 bases at V and 4 bases at J, with 12 bases between. Diagnostic decisions used clinical symptoms, serum thyroxine and TRAb, thyroid ultrasound and orbital computed tomography. Around 10 ml fresh peripheral blood yielded the PBMCs. Study-wide points: Classification by a 13 V-J model distinguished ophthalmopathy from stable hyperthyroidism.

This clonotype was found many times. No antigen is known for it. RNA transcripts were the template for amplifying TCR beta CDR3 regions. When the TCR CDR3 underwent first-round RT-PCR, the HTBI primer set was used. Each CDR3 protein is one row after TCRdb ran MiXCR on the multiplex PCR reads. The sample lists 150,000 to 200,000 distinct CDR3 sequences; approximately 17% were seen once. The V gene is TRBV19, the J gene TRBJ1-5; D may be TRBD1 (6 bases). The sequencing input was blood. The receptor was derived from a woman aged 45-65 years with Graves' hyperthyroidism. In DNA form, the CDR3 reads TGTGCCAGTAGTATATTGCAGGGGCAGAATCAGCCCCAGCATTTT. This translates into CASSILQGQNQPQHF.